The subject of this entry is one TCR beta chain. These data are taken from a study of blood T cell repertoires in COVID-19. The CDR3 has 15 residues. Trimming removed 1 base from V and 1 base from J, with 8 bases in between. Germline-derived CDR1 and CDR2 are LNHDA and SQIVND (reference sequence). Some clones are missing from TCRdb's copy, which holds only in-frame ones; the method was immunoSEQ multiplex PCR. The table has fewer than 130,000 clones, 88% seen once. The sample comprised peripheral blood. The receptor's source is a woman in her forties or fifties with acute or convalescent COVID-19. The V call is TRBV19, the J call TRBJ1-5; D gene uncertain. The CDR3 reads CASSIGQTSNQPQHF. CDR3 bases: TGTGCCAGTAGTATAGGGCAGACAAGCAATCAGCCCCAGCATTTT.